These 17 T cell receptor beta chains were all obtained from the same sample, sequenced in a study of technical replicates of blood from several donors. The method was immunoSEQ multiplex PCR; TCRdb's version includes in-frame clones alone and lacks a portion of them. The sample has approximately 73,000 clones; 95% are singletons. Sequencing was done on a sample of T cells isolated from PBMCs. All receptors derive from a human donor in good health.

For the CDR3, the DNA is TGTGCCAGCAGTCCGGACAGGAGCTTTGTCCACGAGCAGTACTTC. Protein product: CASSPDRSFVHEQYF. The chain is built from TRBV5-4 and TRBJ2-7; 7 positions agree with TRBD1. In germline, CDR1 is SGHNT, CDR2 YYREEE (reference sequence). This CDR3 region has 15 residues. V lost 5 bases, J lost 5 bases, and 13 bases stayed unmatched. The full variable domain, in which reference TRBV5-4 and TRBJ2-7 provide the parts outside the CDR3, is ETGVTQSPTHLIKTRGQQVTLRCSSQSGHNTVSWYQQALGQGPQFIFQYYREEENGRGNFPPRFSGLQFPNYSSELNVNALELDDSALYLCASSPDRSFVHEQYFGPGTRLTVT.

The V and J genes are TRBV10-2 and TRBJ2-4; TRBD1 matches at 7 bases. The CDR3 runs to 16 residues. Per the germline V gene, CDR1 is WSHSY and CDR2 is SAAADI. Trimming removed 2 bases from V and 0 bases from J; junction bases left unmatched: 4. This chain's CDR3 is CASSERRQGAKNIQYF. The CDR3 DNA reads TGCGCCAGCAGTGAGCGGAGACAGGGAGCCAAAAACATTCAGTACTTC.

The V call is TRBV5-4, the J call TRBJ1-3; TRBD1 agrees at 7 bases. V dropped 3 bases and J dropped 4; count of bases not matched to a gene: 10. CDR1 is SGHNT, CDR2 YYREEE, per germline (reference sequence). There are 16 residues in the CDR3. The CDR3 reads CASSWAGRGSGNTIYF. CDR3 in DNA: TGTGCCAGCAGCTGGGCTGGCAGGGGGTCCGGAAACACCATATATTTT. Complete variable domain (other parts from reference TRBV5-4 and TRBJ1-3): ETGVTQSPTHLIKTRGQQVTLRCSSQSGHNTVSWYQQALGQGPQFIFQYYREEENGRGNFPPRFSGLQFPNYSSELNVNALELDDSALYLCASSWAGRGSGNTIYFGEGSWLTVV.

V and J are TRBV7-3 and TRBJ2-2, with 8 bases lining up with TRBD1. The CDR3 spans 13 residues. CDR1 and CDR2 from the germline V gene are SGHTA and FQGTGA. J was trimmed by 6 bases and V by 5 bases; bases with no gene match: 2. The CDR3 loop reads CASSRTGPGELFF. The CDR3 region has the DNA TGTGCCAGCAGCCGGACAGGGCCCGGGGAGCTGTTTTTT.

This chain connects TRBV4-1 to TRBJ2-3; no clear D gene. There are 14 residues in the CDR3. Germline CDR1 reads MGHRA; CDR2 reads YSYEKL. Trimming left V 0 bases short and J 2 bases short, with 6 bases between. The CDR3 bases are TGCGCCAGCAGCCAAGATTCTTCCACAGATACGCAGTATTTT. It translates to CASSQDSSTDTQYF.

This clone was seen a single time. The chain is built from TRBV18 and TRBJ1-2, with 7 bases that match TRBD1. CDR1 and CDR2 from the germline V gene are KGHSH and LQKENI. The CDR3 is made up of 13 amino acids. Trimming cost V 6 bases and J 5 bases; bases outside gene matches: 6. CDR3 DNA: TGTGCCAGCTCGCCCGGGACAGTGTATGGCTACACCTTC. It encodes CASSPGTVYGYTF.

The chain uses TRBV7-9 and TRBJ2-7, with a possible D match to TRBD2 (6 bases). CDR3 length equals 15 residues. CDR1 and CDR2 from the germline V gene are SEHNR and FQNEAQ (reference sequence). The ends were cut back, 5 bases at V and 1 base at J, with 15 bases in the middle. CDR3 bases: TGTGCCAGCAGCCGGGTTAGCGGACTTTCCTACGAGCAGTACTTC. This encodes CASSRVSGLSYEQYF.

The rearrangement uses TRBV4-1 and TRBJ2-2; the D gene is possibly TRBD1 (6 bases). Germline values: CDR1 MGHRA, CDR2 YSYEKL. The CDR3 has 15 amino acids. Trimming removed 5 bases at V and 4 bases at J, with 14 bases between. CDR3 loop: CASSLQGSGTGELFF. In DNA form, the CDR3 reads TGCGCCAGCAGCTTACAGGGTTCGGGCACCGGGGAGCTGTTTTTT.

The CDR3 spells CASGSSRNQPQHF. The CDR3, as DNA: TGTGCCAGCGGCAGTTCCCGCAATCAGCCCCAGCATTTT. The chain combines TRBV6-1 with TRBJ1-5; D is unclear. This CDR3 is built from 13 residues. V was shortened by 8 bases and J by 2 bases, with 10 bases between the two germline ends. Germline V gene lookup returns CDR1 MNHNS and CDR2 SASEGT.

This chain links TRBV15 with TRBJ2-7; 9 positions agree with TRBD1. Trimming took 3 bases from V and 7 from J; bases not matched to a gene: 4. Germline CDR1 reads LNHNV; CDR2 reads YYDKDF (reference sequence). This CDR3 is built from 13 residues. The DNA for the CDR3 is TGTGCCACCAGCAGGGACAGGGGTCGGGAGCAGTACTTC. Translating gives CATSRDRGREQYF.

V and J are TRBV29-1 and TRBJ1-2; tentatively, D is TRBD1 (6 bases). Trimming stripped 8 bases from V and 8 bases from J, with 18 bases between. This CDR3 is 12 amino acids long. CDR1 SQVTM and CDR2 ANQGSEA come from the germline V gene. CDR3 region: CSFRGGSGGYTF. The CDR3 DNA follows: TGCAGCTTCCGAGGGGGTTCGGGGGGCTACACCTTC.

The chain's CDR3 is CASSSPTSGGGEQYF. CDR3 bases: TGTGCCAGCAGTTCCCCGACCTCGGGGGGGGGCGAGCAGTACTTC. The chain recombines TRBV28 with TRBJ2-7; TRBD2 matches 8 bases. Trimming at V came to 4 bases and at J to 6 bases, leaving 11 bases not matched to a gene. This CDR3 has 15 residues. Germline V gene lookup returns CDR1 MDHEN and CDR2 SYDVKM.

The rearrangement uses TRBV13 and TRBJ2-1; 14 positions match TRBD2. In germline, CDR1 is PRHDT, CDR2 FYEKMQ (reference sequence). The V gene end was trimmed by 4 bases and the J gene end by 8 bases; junction bases not matched to a gene: 7. The length of the CDR3 is 16 residues. The CDR3 DNA sequence: TGTGCCAGCAGCTCCGTGGGACTAGCGGGAGTGGATGAGCAGTTCTTC. This translates into CASSSVGLAGVDEQFF.

For the CDR3, the DNA is TGCGCCAGCAGTCAACAGGGGGACACCGGGGAGCTGTTTTTT. It is translated as CASSQQGDTGELFF. V is TRBV5-1 and J is TRBJ2-2; 8 nucleotides match TRBD1. This CDR3 has 14 amino acids. Trimming cost V 5 bases and J 3 bases; bases outside gene matches: 3. From germline, CDR1 is SGHRS and CDR2 YFSETQ.

The chain uses TRBV15 and TRBJ2-7; 8 bases fit TRBD1. CDR1 is LNHNV and CDR2 is YYDKDF in the germline V gene (reference sequence). V shed 11 bases, J shed 2 bases, and the junction held 14 bases outside the gene matches. This CDR3 has 15 amino acids. Here the CDR3 reads CAARQDQGAAYEQYF. DNA for the CDR3: TGTGCCGCCCGACAGGACCAGGGGGCGGCCTACGAGCAGTACTTC.

The chain employs TRBV5-8 and TRBJ1-2; 8 nucleotides match TRBD1. Germline lookup yields CDR1 SGHTS and CDR2 YDEGEE. CDR3 length equals 14 residues. J lost 3 bases, V lost 4 bases, and 5 bases had no gene match. Written as DNA, the CDR3 is TGTGCCAGCAGCAACACAGGGGGTGACTATGGCTACACCTTC. Its translation: CASSNTGGDYGYTF.

V is TRBV27 and J is TRBJ2-6; TRBD1 is a possible D gene (6 bases). The V end lost 4 bases, the J end lost 12 bases, and 13 bases lay between the germline ends. The CDR3 has 13 amino acids. Germline CDR1 MNHEY, CDR2 SMNVEV (reference sequence). CDR3 loop: CASSSGTLAVLTF. CDR3 DNA sequence: TGTGCCAGCAGTTCAGGGACATTGGCCGTCCTGACTTTC.